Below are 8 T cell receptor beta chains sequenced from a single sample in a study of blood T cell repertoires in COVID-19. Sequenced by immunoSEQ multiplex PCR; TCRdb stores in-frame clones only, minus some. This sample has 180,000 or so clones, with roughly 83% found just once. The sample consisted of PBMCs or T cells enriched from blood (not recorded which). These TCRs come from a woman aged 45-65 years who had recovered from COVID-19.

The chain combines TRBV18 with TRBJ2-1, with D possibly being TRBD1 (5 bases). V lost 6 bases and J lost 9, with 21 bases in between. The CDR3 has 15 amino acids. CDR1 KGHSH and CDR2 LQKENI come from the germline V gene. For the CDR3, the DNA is TGTGCCAGCTCCCAATTAGGGGCTAGTTTGGGTGAGCAGTTCTTC. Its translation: CASSQLGASLGEQFF.

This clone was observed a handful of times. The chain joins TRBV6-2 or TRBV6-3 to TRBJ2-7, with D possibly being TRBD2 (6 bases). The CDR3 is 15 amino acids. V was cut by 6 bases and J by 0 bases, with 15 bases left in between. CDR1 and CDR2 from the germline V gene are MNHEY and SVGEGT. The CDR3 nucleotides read TGTGCCAGCAGCTTCGGACGGGGGTACTCCTACGAGCAGTACGTC. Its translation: CASSFGRGYSYEQYV.

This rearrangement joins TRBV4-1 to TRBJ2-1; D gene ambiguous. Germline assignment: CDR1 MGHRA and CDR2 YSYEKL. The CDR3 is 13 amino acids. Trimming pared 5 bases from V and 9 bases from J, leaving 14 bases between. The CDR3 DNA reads TGCGCCAGCAGCGAAAACCCGGGTGGTGAGCAGTTCTTC. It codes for CASSENPGGEQFF.

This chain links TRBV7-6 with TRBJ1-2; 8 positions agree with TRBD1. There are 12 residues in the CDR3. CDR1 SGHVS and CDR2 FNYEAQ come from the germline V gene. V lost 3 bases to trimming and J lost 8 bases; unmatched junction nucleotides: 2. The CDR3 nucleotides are TGTGCCAGCAGCTTGGCAGGGGGCGGCTACACCTTC. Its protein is CASSLAGGGYTF. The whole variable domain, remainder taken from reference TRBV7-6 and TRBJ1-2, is GAGVSQSPRYKVTKRGQDVALRCDPISGHVSLYWYRQALGQGPEFLTYFNYEAQQDKSGLPNDRFSAERPEGSISTLTIQRTEQRDSAMYRCASSLAGGGYTFGSGTRLTVV.

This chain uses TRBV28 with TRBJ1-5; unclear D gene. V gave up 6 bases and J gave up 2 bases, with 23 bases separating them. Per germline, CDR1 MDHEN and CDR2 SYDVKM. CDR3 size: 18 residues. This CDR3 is CASSPHGEASVGNQPQHF. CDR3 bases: TGTGCCAGCAGCCCCCACGGGGAAGCGAGTGTGGGCAATCAGCCCCAGCATTTT.

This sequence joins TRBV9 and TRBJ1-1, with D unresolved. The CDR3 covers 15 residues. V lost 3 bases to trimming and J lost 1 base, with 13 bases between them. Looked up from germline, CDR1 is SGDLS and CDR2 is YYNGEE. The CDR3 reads CASSAGWARNTEAFF. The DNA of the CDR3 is TGTGCCAGCAGCGCGGGATGGGCGAGGAACACTGAAGCTTTCTTT.

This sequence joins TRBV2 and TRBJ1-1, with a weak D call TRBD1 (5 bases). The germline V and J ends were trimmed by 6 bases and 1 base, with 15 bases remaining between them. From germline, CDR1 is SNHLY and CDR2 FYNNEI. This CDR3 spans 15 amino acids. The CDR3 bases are TGTGCCAGCAGAGACGGGACTGGGGGGAACACTGAAGCTTTCTTT. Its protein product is CASRDGTGGNTEAFF.

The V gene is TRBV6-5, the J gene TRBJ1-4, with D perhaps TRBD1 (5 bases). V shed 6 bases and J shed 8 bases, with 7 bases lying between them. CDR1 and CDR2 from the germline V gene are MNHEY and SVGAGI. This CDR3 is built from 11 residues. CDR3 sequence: CASRGGEKLFF. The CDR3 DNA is TGTGCCAGCAGGGGGGGGGAAAAACTGTTTTTT.